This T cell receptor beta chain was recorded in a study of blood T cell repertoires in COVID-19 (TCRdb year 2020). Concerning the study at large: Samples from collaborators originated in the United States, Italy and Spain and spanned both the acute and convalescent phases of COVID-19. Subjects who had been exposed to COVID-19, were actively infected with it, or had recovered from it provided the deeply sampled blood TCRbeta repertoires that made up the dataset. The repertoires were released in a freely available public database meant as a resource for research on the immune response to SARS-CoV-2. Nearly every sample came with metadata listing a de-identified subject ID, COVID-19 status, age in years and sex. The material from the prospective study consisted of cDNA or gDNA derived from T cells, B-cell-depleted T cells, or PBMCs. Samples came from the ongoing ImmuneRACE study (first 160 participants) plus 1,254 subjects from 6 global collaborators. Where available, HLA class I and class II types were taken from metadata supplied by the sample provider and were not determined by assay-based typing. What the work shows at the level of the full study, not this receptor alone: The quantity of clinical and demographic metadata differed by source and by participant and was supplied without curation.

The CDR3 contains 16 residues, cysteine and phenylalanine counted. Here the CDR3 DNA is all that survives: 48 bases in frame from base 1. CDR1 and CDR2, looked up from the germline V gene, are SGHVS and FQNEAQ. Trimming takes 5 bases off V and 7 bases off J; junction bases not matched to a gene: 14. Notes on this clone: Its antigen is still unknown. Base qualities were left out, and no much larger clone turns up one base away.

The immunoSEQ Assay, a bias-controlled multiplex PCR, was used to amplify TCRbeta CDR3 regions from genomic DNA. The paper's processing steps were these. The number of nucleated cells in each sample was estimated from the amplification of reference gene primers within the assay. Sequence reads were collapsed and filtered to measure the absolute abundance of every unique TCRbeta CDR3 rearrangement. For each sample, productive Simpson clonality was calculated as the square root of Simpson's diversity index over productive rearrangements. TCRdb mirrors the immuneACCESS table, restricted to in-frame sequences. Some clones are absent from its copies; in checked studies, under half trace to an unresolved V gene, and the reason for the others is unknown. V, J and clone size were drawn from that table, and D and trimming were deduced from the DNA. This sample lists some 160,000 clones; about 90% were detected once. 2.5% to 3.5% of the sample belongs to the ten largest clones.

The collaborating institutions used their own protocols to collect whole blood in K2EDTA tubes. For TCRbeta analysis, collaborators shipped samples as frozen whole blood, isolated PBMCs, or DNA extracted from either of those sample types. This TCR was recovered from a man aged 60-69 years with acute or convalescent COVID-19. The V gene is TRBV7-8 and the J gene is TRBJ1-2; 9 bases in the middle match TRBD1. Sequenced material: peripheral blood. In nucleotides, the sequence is TGTGCCAGCAGCCTAAGTCCCGGGACAGGGATCGGTGGCTACACCTTC. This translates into CASSLSPGTGIGGYTF.